This T cell receptor (beta chain) was identified during a study of CD8 T cells in Susac syndrome. This clonotype was recorded only once. Its antigen remains unknown. Study-level results: Only a relatively small number of individuals were included in the TCR sequencing and HLA analysis.

RNA, at about 0.45 to 1 ug, was reverse transcribed with random hexamers. Each CDR3 protein is one row after TCRdb ran MiXCR on the immunoSEQ multiplex PCR reads. The table shows about 200,000 distinct CDR3 sequences, with nearly 95% occurring only once. Losses at the gene ends were 1 base for V and 5 bases for J; bases not matched to a gene: 13. CDR1 is MNHNS and CDR2 is SASEGT in the germline V gene. The CDR3 runs 18 residues. The rearrangement links TRBV6-1 to TRBJ2-2; 7 bases match TRBD1. Material for sequencing was CD4+ T cells from PBMCs. This receptor was obtained from a human donor with multiple sclerosis. The CDR3 loop reads CASSEGTGLFRGTGELFF. In DNA form, the CDR3 reads TGTGCCAGCAGTGAAGGAACAGGGCTCTTCAGGGGGACCGGGGAGCTGTTTTTT.